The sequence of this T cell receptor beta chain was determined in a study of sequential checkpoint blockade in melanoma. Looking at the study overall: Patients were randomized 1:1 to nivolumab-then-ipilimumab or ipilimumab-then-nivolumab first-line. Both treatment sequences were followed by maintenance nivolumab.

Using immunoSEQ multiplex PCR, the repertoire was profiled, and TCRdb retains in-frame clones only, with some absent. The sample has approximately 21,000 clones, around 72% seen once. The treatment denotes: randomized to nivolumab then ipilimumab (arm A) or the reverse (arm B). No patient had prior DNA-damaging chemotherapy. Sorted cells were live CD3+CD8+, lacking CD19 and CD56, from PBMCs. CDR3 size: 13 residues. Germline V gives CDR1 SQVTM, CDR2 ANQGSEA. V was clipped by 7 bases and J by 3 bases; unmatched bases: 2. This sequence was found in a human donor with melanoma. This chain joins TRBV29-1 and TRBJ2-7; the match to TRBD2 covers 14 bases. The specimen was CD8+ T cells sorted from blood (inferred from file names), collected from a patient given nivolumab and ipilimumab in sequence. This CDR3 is CSAGTSGSYEQYF. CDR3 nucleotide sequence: TGCAGCGCAGGGACTAGCGGGAGCTACGAGCAGTACTTC.